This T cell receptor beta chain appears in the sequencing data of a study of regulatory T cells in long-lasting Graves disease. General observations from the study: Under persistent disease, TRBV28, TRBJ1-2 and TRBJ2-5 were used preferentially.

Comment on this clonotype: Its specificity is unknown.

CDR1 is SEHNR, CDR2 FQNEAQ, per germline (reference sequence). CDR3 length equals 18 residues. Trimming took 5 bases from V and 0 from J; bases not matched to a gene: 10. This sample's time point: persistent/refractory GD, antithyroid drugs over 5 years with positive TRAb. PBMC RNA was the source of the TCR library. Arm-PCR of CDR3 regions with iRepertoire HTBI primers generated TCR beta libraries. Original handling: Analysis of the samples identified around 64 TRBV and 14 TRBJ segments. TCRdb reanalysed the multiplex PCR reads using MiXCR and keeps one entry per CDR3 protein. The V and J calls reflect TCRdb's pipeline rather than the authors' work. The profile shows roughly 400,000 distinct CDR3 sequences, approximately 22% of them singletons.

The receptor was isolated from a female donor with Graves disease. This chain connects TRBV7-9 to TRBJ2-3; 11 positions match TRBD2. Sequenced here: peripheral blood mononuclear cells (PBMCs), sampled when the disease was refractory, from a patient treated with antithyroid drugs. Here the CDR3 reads CASSPSSGTSGSTDTQYF. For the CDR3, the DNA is TGTGCCAGCAGCCCTTCCTCCGGGACTAGCGGTAGCACAGATACGCAGTATTTT.